One and the same sample provided the 21 T cell receptor beta chains below, sequenced in a study of CD8 T cells in ankylosing spondylitis. Via MiXCR, TCRdb re-called the 5' RACE reads, giving one row per CDR3 protein. Here the sample spans about 240,000 distinct CDR3 sequences, roughly a tenth being singletons. The sequenced sample was blood, either unsorted or a sorted T cell fraction (not recorded which). Receptors originate from a male donor with ankylosing spondylitis or in good health (not recorded which).

This clonotype occurred many times. The chain joins TRBV5-4 to TRBJ2-3; TRBD2 agrees at 8 bases. Looked up from germline, CDR1 is SGHNT and CDR2 is YYREEE (reference sequence). With V trimmed by 3 bases and J by 2 bases, 8 bases remained unmatched. This CDR3 has 16 amino acids. This CDR3 is CASSSPLAEITDTQYF. The CDR3 DNA reads as TGTGCCAGCAGCTCGCCACTAGCGGAGATCACAGATACGCAGTATTTT.

The gene calls are TRBV7-2 and TRBJ2-7; D perhaps matches TRBD1 (6 bases). The CDR3 sequence is 15 residues long. CDR1 SGHTA and CDR2 FQGNSA come from the germline V gene. V was shortened by 5 bases and J by 6 bases, with 20 bases between the two germline ends. In DNA form, the CDR3 reads TGTGCCAGCAGCCGTTTCCCTAGGGGGAGCTGCGAGCAGTACTTC. It is translated as CASSRFPRGSCEQYF.

About this clonotype itself: A much larger clone lies one base from this, so it may be a read error. J is TRBJ1-5 and V is TRBV25-1; D unclear. CDR1 MGHDK and CDR2 SYGVNS come from the germline V gene. The CDR3 is 14 amino acids. In nucleotides, the CDR3 is TGTACCAGCAGTGCAAGGCAGAGCAATCAGCCCCAGCATTTT. Its protein is CTSSARQSNQPQHF.

This clonotype was recorded many times. The V call is TRBV5-1, the J call TRBJ2-2; D call uncertain. This CDR3 has 12 amino acids. Trimming left V 0 bases short and J 10 bases short, with 7 bases between. Germline CDR1 reads SGHRS; CDR2 reads YFSETQ. CDR3 nucleotide sequence: TGCGCCAGCAGCTTGGTACCCGAGGAGCTGTTTTTT. Translated: CASSLVPEELFF.

This clonotype showed up just a few times. The chain combines TRBV5-5 with TRBJ1-1, with TRBD1 matching over 7 bases. Trimming at V came to 1 base and at J to 0 bases, leaving 3 bases not matched to a gene. The CDR3 is 15 amino acids. Germline V CDR1 and CDR2: SGHKS, YYEKEE (reference sequence). The CDR3, as DNA: TGTGCCAGCAGCTTGTTCACAGGGGTGAACACTGAAGCTTTCTTT. Its translation: CASSLFTGVNTEAFF.

This clonotype was detected only a few times. The chain joins TRBV2 to TRBJ1-2, with 11 bases aligning to TRBD1. V shed 0 bases, J shed 8 bases, and the junction held 5 bases outside the gene matches. Germline V gene sequence: CDR1 SNHLY, CDR2 FYNNEI. The CDR3 loop spans 15 amino acids. CDR3 sequence (DNA): TGTGCCAGCAGTGAAGCGGGACAGGGGGTAGGCGGCTACACCTTC. As protein: CASSEAGQGVGGYTF.

This clonotype was observed a few times. The chain uses TRBV18 and TRBJ1-1; weak D call: TRBD1 (5 bases). Germline V gene data show CDR1 as KGHSH and CDR2 as LQKENI. The CDR3 is 12 amino acids. The V end was cut by 8 bases, the J end by 4 bases, with 11 bases between. CDR3 loop: CASHGAGTEAFF. CDR3 bases: TGTGCCAGCCACGGGGCGGGCACTGAAGCTTTCTTT.

This clonotype occurred a few times. This chain uses TRBV5-1 with TRBJ2-3; TRBD1 might be the D (5 bases). CDR3 length equals 16 residues. The germline CDR1 and CDR2 sequences are SGHRS and YFSETQ. V lost 4 bases, J lost 6 bases, and 21 bases lay in between. CDR3: CASSPGIFPDVDTQYF. As DNA, the CDR3 is TGCGCCAGCAGCCCAGGGATCTTCCCCGATGTTGATACGCAGTATTTT.

This clonotype was found many times. The V gene is TRBV29-1, the J gene TRBJ2-1; the match to TRBD2 covers 7 bases. CDR3 length: 14 amino acids. Looked up from germline, CDR1 is SQVTM and CDR2 is ANQGSEA. V lost 4 bases, J lost 6 bases, and 9 bases stayed unmatched. The CDR3 sequence: CSVVRWLAANEQFF. The CDR3 nucleotides are TGCAGCGTTGTTCGATGGCTAGCGGCCAATGAGCAGTTCTTC.

The table lists this clonotype with many counts. V is TRBV12-3 or TRBV12-4 and J is TRBJ2-1; maybe TRBD1 (6 bases). V dropped 6 bases and J dropped 4 bases, with 10 bases sitting between them. There are 13 residues in the CDR3. The CDR3 reads CASRPTGYNEQFF. The CDR3 coding sequence is TGTGCCAGCAGGCCAACAGGGTACAATGAGCAGTTCTTC.

In the case of this clonotype: A much larger clone differs from this one at a single base, so this may be a read error. The chain employs TRBV6-1 and TRBJ1-6; the match to TRBD1 covers 9 bases. This CDR3 has 15 amino acids. The V segment lost 5 bases and the J segment 7 bases; nucleotides outside the gene matches: 6. Per germline, CDR1 MNHNS and CDR2 SASEGT. The CDR3: CASSQGDRENSPLHF. In nucleotides, the CDR3 is TGTGCCAGCAGTCAGGGGGACAGGGAGAATTCACCCCTCCACTTT.

This clonotype was counted ten times or more. The rearrangement links TRBV5-1 to TRBJ1-6, with D tentatively TRBD1 (6 bases). The CDR3 is 15 amino acids. Trimming took off 0 bases at V and 10 bases at J, with 14 bases between the two ends. In germline, CDR1 is SGHRS, CDR2 YFSETQ. CDR3 in DNA: TGCGCCAGCAGCTTGGAGACAGGCGGTTTATCACCCCTCCACTTT. Translation: CASSLETGGLSPLHF.

This clonotype was observed many times. The chain has TRBV12-3 or TRBV12-4 and TRBJ2-5; 9 positions agree with TRBD2. The CDR3 has 21 amino acids. V shed 4 bases and J 5 bases; nucleotides not matched to a gene: 26. The CDR3 DNA is TGTGCCAGCAGTTCACCGGGACCCCCTGAGGCTAGCGGGACTCGCAGGGAGACCCAGTACTTC. As protein: CASSSPGPPEASGTRRETQYF.

As concerns this clonotype: The junction does not match germline at one end; this may be a read error. The chain links TRBV7-8 to TRBJ1-2; TRBD1 is a possible D gene (5 bases). The CDR3 spans 14 residues. The germline V gene encodes CDR1 SGHVS and CDR2 FQNEAQ. CDR3 bases: TGTGCCAACAGCTTAGTATCAGGGACCCCGAGCTACACCTTC. Encoded protein: CANSLVSGTPSYTF.

This clonotype showed up many times. The chain combines TRBV29-1 with TRBJ2-3; 12 nucleotides align to TRBD1. The CDR3 has 14 residues. Germline V lookup: CDR1 SQVTM, CDR2 ANQGSEA. J gave up 5 bases and V 5 bases, and 5 bases lay outside the gene matches. CDR3 coding DNA: TGCAGCGTTCGGGACAGGGGGCATCGAGATACGCAGTATTTT. Amino acids: CSVRDRGHRDTQYF.

This clonotype has a handful of counts. The CDR3 reads CASSQTGVGAQETQYF. CDR3 in DNA: TGTGCCAGCAGCCAGACAGGGGTCGGGGCGCAAGAGACCCAGTACTTC. The chain employs TRBV7-2 and TRBJ2-5, with 8 bases identical to TRBD1. The V segment lost 5 bases and the J segment 2 bases; nucleotides outside the gene matches: 10. Per the germline V gene, CDR1 is SGHTA and CDR2 is FQGNSA. The CDR3 totals 16 residues.

This clonotype was detected a few times. This sequence joins TRBV11-1 and TRBJ1-6, with TRBD1 identical over 7 bases. Germline assignment: CDR1 SGHAT and CDR2 FQDESV (reference sequence). Losses at the gene ends were 5 bases for V and 8 bases for J; bases not matched to a gene: 6. This CDR3 is 14 amino acids long. The CDR3 DNA is TGTGCCAGCAGCGTCGGGACAGATCATTCACCCCTCCACTTT. It translates to CASSVGTDHSPLHF.

This clonotype was detected ten times or more. This chain uses TRBV15 with TRBJ2-1; TRBD2 matches at 10 bases. V lost 5 bases, J lost 6 bases, and 4 bases stayed unmatched. CDR3 length: 14 residues. Germline lookup yields CDR1 LNHNV and CDR2 YYDKDF (reference sequence). The CDR3 region has the DNA TGTGCCACCAGCGTAGCGGGAGGCCCCAATGAGCAGTTCTTC. This codes for CATSVAGGPNEQFF.

This clonotype was seen only a few times. The V gene is TRBV7-6, the J gene TRBJ2-2; the D is unclear. Germline V gene lookup returns CDR1 SGHVS and CDR2 FNYEAQ. Trimming took 6 bases from V and 2 from J, leaving 7 bases between them. The CDR3 consists of 13 residues. CDR3 DNA: TGTGCCAGCAGAGCCGGAAACACCGGGGAGCTGTTTTTT. Translated: CASRAGNTGELFF. The full variable domain, rest sourced from reference TRBV7-6 and TRBJ2-2, is GAGVSQSPRYKVTKRGQDVALRCDPISGHVSLYWYRQALGQGPEFLTYFNYEAQQDKSGLPNDRFSAERPEGSISTLTIQRTEQRDSAMYRCASRAGNTGELFFGEGSRLTVL.

The V call is TRBV23-1, the J call TRBJ2-1, with D perhaps matching TRBD1 (5 bases). TRBV23-1 is recorded as an ORF, its role being uncertain. This CDR3 is built from 14 residues. Trimming pared 9 bases from V and 4 bases from J, leaving 16 bases between. The chain's CDR3 is CASENRQQYNEQFF. The CDR3, as DNA: TGCGCCAGTGAGAACAGACAGCAATACAATGAGCAGTTCTTC.

As concerns this clonotype: One junction end disagrees with the germline gene, perhaps due to a read error. The V gene is TRBV2, the J gene TRBJ2-5, with 13 bases lining up with TRBD2. The germline gives CDR1 SNHLY, CDR2 FYNNEI. The CDR3 is 19 residues long. CDR3 loop: CTSCLGGLAGPSYQETQYF. The CDR3 bases are TGTACCAGCTGTTTAGGGGGACTAGCGGGGCCTTCCTACCAAGAGACCCAGTACTTC.